The 2 T cell receptor beta chains in this list originate from one sample, sequenced in a study of T cell changes during pregnancy in multiple sclerosis. Libraries were prepared by immunoSEQ multiplex PCR; TCRdb keeps only in-frame clonotypes and omits some of them. Here the sample spans about 51,000 clones, around 92% being singletons. Sample: CD4+ T cells from peripheral blood mononuclear cells, taken in the third trimester of pregnancy. The receptors derive from a female donor with multiple sclerosis, enrolled in a pregnancy study.

This clone was detected only once. The CDR3 DNA is TGTGCCTGGAGTGGCGGTTACAATGAGCAGTTCTTC. Amino acid sequence: CAWSGGYNEQFF. J is TRBJ2-1 and V is TRBV30; no definite D call. CDR1 GTSNPN and CDR2 SVGIG come from the germline V gene (reference sequence). The CDR3 spans 12 residues. Trimming shortened V by 1 base and J by 4 bases, and 5 bases separated the two germline ends.

The V and J genes are TRBV28 and TRBJ2-3; 12 nucleotides align to TRBD2. The V segment lost 8 bases and the J segment 6 bases; nucleotides outside the gene matches: 18. This CDR3 has 18 amino acids. Germline CDR1 is MDHEN and CDR2 is SYDVKM. CDR3 in amino acids: CASSLFRTSGTRGDTQYF. In DNA form, the CDR3 reads TGTGCCAGCTCTTTGTTTAGGACTAGCGGGACCAGAGGGGATACGCAGTATTTT. The complete variable domain, with remaining parts taken from reference TRBV28 and TRBJ2-3, reads DVKVTQSSRYLVKRTGEKVFLECVQDMDHENMFWYRQDPGLGLRLIYFSYDVKMKEKGDIPEGYSVSREKKERFSLILESASTNQTSMYLCASSLFRTSGTRGDTQYFGPGTRLTVL.